A single sample is the source of the 11 T cell receptor beta chains below, sequenced in a study of blood T cell repertoires in COVID-19. Data came from immunoSEQ multiplex PCR; TCRdb stores just in-frame clones and leaves some out. The sample includes about 100,000 clones, under 85% of them seen just once. Material: peripheral blood. These receptors all come from a woman aged 70-85 years with acute or convalescent COVID-19.

This clone appeared a single time. The rearrangement joins TRBV6-5 to TRBJ2-7, with D perhaps matching TRBD2 (5 bases). The CDR3 totals 12 residues. Germline CDR1 and CDR2: MNHEY and SVGAGI. With 6 bases removed from V and 1 base from J, the gap between germline ends came to 7 bases. The DNA for the CDR3 is TGTGCCAGCAGGGACTGGTCCTACGAGCAGTACTTC. It is translated as CASRDWSYEQYF.

The V gene is TRBV7-3, the J gene TRBJ1-1; a weak D match, TRBD1 (6 bases). Trimming pared 2 bases from V and 2 bases from J, leaving 9 bases between. The CDR3 length is 14 residues. Per the germline V gene, CDR1 is SGHTA and CDR2 is FQGTGA. The CDR3 loop is CASSLRGANTEAFF. CDR3 DNA sequence: TGTGCCAGCAGCTTACGGGGGGCAAACACTGAAGCTTTCTTT.

This chain connects TRBV10-1 to TRBJ1-2; weak D call: TRBD1 (5 bases). CDR1 and CDR2 (germline): WNHNN, SYGVQD (reference sequence). This CDR3 region has 11 residues. CDR3 nucleotide sequence: TGCGGCGCGGGGGATAACTATGGCTACACCTTC. It codes for CGAGDNYGYTF.

This sequence joins TRBV4-3 and TRBJ2-5; unclear D gene. The CDR3 runs to 13 residues. The germline V gene encodes CDR1 LGHNA and CDR2 YSLEER. The V gene lost 0 bases and the J gene lost 4 bases, with 6 bases spanning the gap. CDR3 protein: CASSQDVGETQYF. DNA of the CDR3: TGCGCCAGCAGCCAAGATGTCGGAGAGACCCAGTACTTC.

V is TRBV7-8 and J is TRBJ2-7, with 9 nucleotides matching TRBD2. V gave up 2 bases and J gave up 6 bases; unmatched junction bases: 5. In germline, CDR1 is SGHVS, CDR2 FQNEAQ. The CDR3 is 14 amino acids. CDR3 region: CASSLIGGRVEQYF. The DNA for the CDR3 is TGTGCCAGCAGCTTAATCGGCGGGAGGGTCGAGCAGTACTTC.

This clone was seen a handful of times. The chain combines TRBV20-1 with TRBJ1-3, with D unresolved. Germline CDR1 and CDR2: DFQATT and SNEGSKA (reference sequence). CDR3 size: 13 residues. Trimming removed 3 bases at V and 4 bases at J, with 10 bases between. CDR3 nucleotide sequence: TGCAGTGCTAGTGTATTAGAAGGAAACACCATATATTTT. Residues: CSASVLEGNTIYF.

This clone was counted between two and nine times. The CDR3 nucleotides are TGTGCCAGCAGCCAAGGGGGGGACAGGGCAGATGGCTACACCTTC. Its protein is CASSQGGDRADGYTF. V gene TRBV4-2 combines with J gene TRBJ1-2, with 9 bases aligning to TRBD1. The germline V gene has CDR1 LGHNA and CDR2 YNFKEQ. This CDR3 comprises 15 residues. V lost 1 base, J lost 6 bases, and 6 bases stayed unmatched.

This chain joins TRBV6-5 and TRBJ1-2; 7 nucleotides match TRBD1. The CDR3 has 15 amino acids. The ends lost 6 bases at V and 5 bases at J; junction bases unmatched: 12. Germline V CDR1 and CDR2: MNHEY, SVGAGI. The CDR3 sequence: CASSTFGTDSYGYTF. The DNA of the CDR3 is TGTGCCAGCAGCACCTTCGGGACAGACTCATATGGCTACACCTTC.

The chain combines TRBV7-9 with TRBJ2-1, with TRBD1 identical over 8 bases. After removal of 5 bases from V and 4 bases from J, the junction contained 7 bases not matched to a gene. This CDR3 is 15 amino acids long. Germline assignment: CDR1 SEHNR and CDR2 FQNEAQ (reference sequence). The CDR3 loop is CASSPTGQVYNEQFF. Written as DNA, the CDR3 is TGTGCCAGCAGCCCTACGGGACAGGTTTACAATGAGCAGTTCTTC.

The chain has TRBV5-4 and TRBJ2-3, with D perhaps matching TRBD1 (5 bases). The germline V gene has CDR1 SGHNT and CDR2 YYREEE (reference sequence). The CDR3 sequence is 16 residues long. The germline V and J ends were trimmed by 0 bases and 0 bases, with 11 bases remaining between them. The CDR3 protein is CASSLVGLSSTDTQYF. CDR3 nucleotides: TGTGCCAGCAGCTTGGTGGGGCTATCGAGCACAGATACGCAGTATTTT. The variable domain in full, with the rest retrieved from reference TRBV5-4 and TRBJ2-3, is ETGVTQSPTHLIKTRGQQVTLRCSSQSGHNTVSWYQQALGQGPQFIFQYYREEENGRGNFPPRFSGLQFPNYSSELNVNALELDDSALYLCASSLVGLSSTDTQYFGPGTRLTVL.

V usage is TRBV6-2 or TRBV6-3 and J usage is TRBJ2-2; D is perhaps TRBD2 (6 bases). The CDR3 runs to 18 residues. Germline V gene lookup returns CDR1 MNHEY and CDR2 SVGEGT. The germline V and J ends were trimmed by 1 base and 3 bases, with 18 bases remaining between them. The CDR3 DNA reads as TGTGCCAGCAGTTACTGGGGAGGTACCCTCGGGGACACCGGGGAGCTGTTTTTT. Its translation is CASSYWGGTLGDTGELFF.